This T cell receptor (beta chain) stems from a study of blood T cell repertoires in COVID-19. The overall study: Acute-phase and convalescent COVID-19 samples originated in the United States, Italy and Spain. In each case, the material was cDNA or gDNA derived from T cells, B-cell-depleted T cells, or PBMCs.

Concerning this clone: Other DNA sequences in the same sample also yield this CDR3.

Germline assignment: CDR1 LGHNA and CDR2 YSLEER. This CDR3 is built from 14 residues. V gave up 4 bases and J gave up 7 bases; unmatched junction bases: 1. Sequenced by immunoSEQ multiplex PCR; TCRdb stores in-frame clones only, minus some. The sample contains fewer than 85,000 clones, roughly 85% of which appear only once. Source material: peripheral blood. The receptor comes from a man older than 75 with acute or convalescent COVID-19. The V and J genes are TRBV4-3 and TRBJ1-6; 10 bases agree with TRBD1. CDR3 sequence (DNA): TGCGCCAGCAGCCCGGGACAGGGGAATTCACCCCTCCACTTT. Amino acids: CASSPGQGNSPLHF.